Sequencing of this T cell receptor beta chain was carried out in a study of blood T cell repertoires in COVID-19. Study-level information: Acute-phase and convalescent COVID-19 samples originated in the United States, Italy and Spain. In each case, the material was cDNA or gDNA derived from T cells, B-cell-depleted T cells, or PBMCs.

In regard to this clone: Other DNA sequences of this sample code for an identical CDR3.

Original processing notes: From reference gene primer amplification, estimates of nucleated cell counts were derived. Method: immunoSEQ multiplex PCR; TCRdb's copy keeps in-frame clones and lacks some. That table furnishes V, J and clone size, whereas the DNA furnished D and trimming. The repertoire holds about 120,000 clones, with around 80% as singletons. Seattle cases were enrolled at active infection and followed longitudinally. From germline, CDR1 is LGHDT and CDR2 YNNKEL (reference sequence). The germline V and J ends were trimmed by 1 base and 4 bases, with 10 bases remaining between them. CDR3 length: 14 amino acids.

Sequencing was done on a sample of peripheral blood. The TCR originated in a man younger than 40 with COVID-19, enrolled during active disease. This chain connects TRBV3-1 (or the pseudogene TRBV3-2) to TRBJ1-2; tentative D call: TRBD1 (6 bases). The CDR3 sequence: CASSQGPRGYGYTF. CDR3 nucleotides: TGTGCCAGCAGCCAAGGGCCCAGGGGCTATGGCTACACCTTC.